This TCR beta chain was recovered during a study of blood T cell repertoires in COVID-19. TCRdb keeps only in-frame clones here, not all; method: immunoSEQ multiplex PCR. The data show around 190,000 clones, 86% seen once. The CDR3 covers 16 residues. Germline V gives CDR1 KGHSH, CDR2 LQKENI. With V trimmed by 5 bases and J by 4 bases, 9 bases remained unmatched. This receptor was taken from a man aged 35-49 years with acute COVID-19. The rearrangement joins TRBV18 to TRBJ1-4; 8 positions match TRBD1. Sequenced input: PBMCs or T cells enriched from blood (not recorded which). CDR3 in amino acids: CASSSDRASDNEKLFF. In DNA form, the CDR3 reads TGTGCCAGCTCATCGGACAGGGCATCTGATAATGAAAAACTGTTTTTT.